This TCR beta chain was captured in a study of cytomegalovirus exposure and HLA in healthy donors. Study outcomes and limitations: Rare TCR sequences dominated, though some public TCRs recurred in many donors. Three CMV-associated chains were confirmed in vitro to be specific for CMV antigens.

V was pared by 1 base and J by 12 bases, with 12 bases between. CDR1 SGHAT and CDR2 FQNNGV come from the germline V gene. The CDR3 contains 12 residues. Profiled with immunoSEQ multiplex PCR; TCRdb holds only in-frame clones, not every one. The table has 150,000 to 200,000 clones, 85% seen once. Note on this clone: Its antigen is still unknown.

The V call is TRBV11-2, the J call TRBJ2-5; D gene uncertain. The clonotype was recovered from a young man in good health and CMV-seropositive. Material for sequencing was PBMCs. This CDR3 is CASSLAGSAKYF. DNA for the CDR3: TGTGCCAGCAGCTTAGCCGGCAGCGCCAAGTACTTC.